The 18 T cell receptor beta chains below were found in one sample sequenced in a study of blood T cells in healthy people across ages. A J-beta primer mix and a sample-barcoded 5' primer were used in a second PCR of roughly 6 to 12 cycles. From the 5' RACE reads, TCRdb called clonotypes with MiXCR, one entry per CDR3 protein. The table lists over 950,000 distinct CDR3 sequences, roughly 51% of them singletons. Sequencing was performed on blood. These receptors were collected from a woman aged 60 to 75 in good health.

The chain carries TRBV4-3 and TRBJ2-1; TRBD2 matches 9 bases. The CDR3 consists of 17 residues. J gave up 5 bases and V 4 bases, and 12 bases lay outside the gene matches. Germline lookup yields CDR1 LGHNA and CDR2 YSLEER. In nucleotides, the CDR3 is TGCGCCAGCAGCCTCATCCTGACTAGCGGCATAAACAATGAGCAGTTCTTC. Its protein is CASSLILTSGINNEQFF.

This clonotype appeared a few times. The J gene is TRBJ2-3, the V gene TRBV7-9; D remains unclear. Trimming cost V 1 base and J 6 bases, with 8 bases left between them. The CDR3 is 13 amino acids. Germline loops: CDR1 SEHNR, CDR2 FQNEAQ (reference sequence). This chain's CDR3 is CASSLGSPDTQYF. The CDR3 DNA reads TGTGCCAGCAGCTTAGGGTCCCCTGATACGCAGTATTTT.

The chain recombines TRBV9 with TRBJ2-4; tentatively, D is TRBD1 or TRBD2 (5 bases each). The CDR3 runs 14 residues. Germline V gives CDR1 SGDLS, CDR2 YYNGEE. Trimming left V 3 bases short and J 4 bases short, with 11 bases between. CDR3 region: CASSDLGTKNIQYF. In DNA form, the CDR3 reads TGTGCCAGCAGCGACCTGGGGACGAAAAACATTCAGTACTTC.

This rearrangement joins TRBV7-2 to TRBJ2-4; D remains ambiguous. Germline V lookup: CDR1 SGHTA, CDR2 FQGNSA. The CDR3 consists of 15 residues. Trimming removed 6 bases from V and 0 bases from J, with 12 bases in between. DNA of the CDR3: TGTGCCAGCAGTCCCGAACCTCTAGCCAAAAACATTCAGTACTTC. Its translation: CASSPEPLAKNIQYF. Full variable domain (outside the CDR3, taken from reference TRBV7-2 and TRBJ2-4): GAGVSQSPSNKVTEKGKDVELRCDPISGHTALYWYRQSLGQGLEFLIYFQGNSAPDKSGLPSDRFSAERTGGSVSTLTIQRTQQEDSAVYLCASSPEPLAKNIQYFGAGTRLSVL.

This rearrangement joins TRBV30 to TRBJ2-6; no clear D gene. V dropped 8 bases and J dropped 0 bases, with 11 bases sitting between them. Germline CDR1 reads GTSNPN; CDR2 reads SVGIG (reference sequence). The CDR3 spans 14 residues. The CDR3, as DNA: TGTGCCAACAAACACCGCTCTGGGGCCAACGTCCTGACTTTC. The encoded protein is CANKHRSGANVLTF.

In DNA, the CDR3 is TGTGCCAGCAGCTTAGTCGGCCTAGCGAAATCTGGGGCCAACGTCCTGACTTTC. As protein: CASSLVGLAKSGANVLTF. V is TRBV7-9 and J is TRBJ2-6; D might be TRBD2 (6 bases). The V end was cut by 1 base, the J end by 1 base, with 14 bases between. In germline, CDR1 is SEHNR, CDR2 FQNEAQ (reference sequence). This CDR3 comprises 18 residues.

To note about this clonotype: The junction does not match germline at one end; this may be a read error. V usage is TRBV9 and J usage is TRBJ2-3; D gene uncertain. The CDR3 runs 14 residues. Germline V gene sequence: CDR1 SGDLS, CDR2 YYNGEE. The CDR3 DNA follows: TGTGCCTGCAGCGTAGAAATTACTCACGATACGCAGTATTTT. This encodes CACSVEITHDTQYF.

In this sample, this clonotype turned up a few times. V usage is TRBV4-1 and J usage is TRBJ2-1; D possibly corresponds to TRBD2 (5 bases). Looked up from germline, CDR1 is MGHRA and CDR2 is YSYEKL. Trimming took 1 base from V and 5 from J, leaving 12 bases between them. This CDR3 has 15 residues. In nucleotides, the CDR3 is TGCGCCAGCAGCCAAGGCCCTGGACTTAACAATGAGCAGTTCTTC. This encodes CASSQGPGLNNEQFF.

Turning to this clonotype: A much larger clone differs by one base, so this may be a read error. The V and J genes are TRBV12-3 or TRBV12-4 and TRBJ2-7; the D gene could be TRBD1 or TRBD2 (7 bases each). V shed 5 bases and J shed 7 bases, with 24 bases lying between them. This CDR3 is built from 16 residues. This CDR3 reads CASSPASGTAYNEQYF. CDR3 bases: TGTGCCAGCAGTCCCGCGAGCGGGACAGCTTACAATGAGCAGTACTTC.

This chain connects TRBV6-1 to TRBJ2-5; 7 bases align to TRBD1. Germline CDR1 and CDR2: MNHNS and SASEGT. The CDR3 is 12 amino acids. The V segment lost 6 bases and the J segment 11 bases; nucleotides outside the gene matches: 9. In nucleotides, the CDR3 is TGTGCCAGCAGGACAGGGTTCGGAGAGCAGTACTTC. Protein product: CASRTGFGEQYF.

The V call is TRBV3-1, the J call TRBJ2-1; 13 bases align to TRBD2. Germline CDR1 is LGHDT and CDR2 is YNNKEL (reference sequence). Germline trimming cut 3 bases from V and 10 bases from J; bases unmatched to any gene: 9. The CDR3 is made up of 16 amino acids. This CDR3 reads CASSQRLAGGPGEQFF. CDR3 in DNA: TGTGCCAGCAGCCAGAGACTAGCGGGGGGTCCCGGGGAGCAGTTCTTC.

About this clonotype: An end of the junction does not agree with germline; a read error may underlie this. This chain joins TRBV6-6 and TRBJ2-7, with TRBD1 matching over 7 bases. The germline CDR1 and CDR2 sequences are MNHNY and SVGAGI (reference sequence). The CDR3 sequence is 14 residues long. CDR3 residues: CVSSSRQGSYEQYF. The DNA of the CDR3 is TGTGTCAGCAGTTCCAGACAGGGTTCCTACGAGCAGTACTTC.

V is TRBV20-1 and J is TRBJ2-1, with 7 positions matching TRBD1. V shed 4 bases, J shed 7 bases, and the junction held 16 bases outside the gene matches. Germline CDR1 reads DFQATT; CDR2 reads SNEGSKA (reference sequence). There are 16 residues in the CDR3. The DNA of the CDR3 is TGCAGTGCTACCCCCGTTGCAGGACAGGTGTGGAATGAGCAGTTCTTC. Encoded protein: CSATPVAGQVWNEQFF.

The V call is TRBV30, the J call TRBJ2-2; TRBD2 agrees at 9 bases. Germline loops: CDR1 GTSNPN, CDR2 SVGIG (reference sequence). This CDR3 spans 14 amino acids. The V and J ends lost 7 bases and 4 bases, in that order; junction bases with no gene match: 7. In DNA form, the CDR3 reads TGTGCCTTAGGCTCTAGCGGGGTCACCGGGGAGCTGTTTTTT. Protein sequence: CALGSSGVTGELFF. The full variable domain, in which reference TRBV30 and TRBJ2-2 provide the parts outside the CDR3, is SQTIHQWPATLVQPVGSPLSLECTVEGTSNPNLYWYRQAAGRGLQLLFYSVGIGQISSEVPQNLSASRPQDRQFILSSKKLLLSDSGFYLCALGSSGVTGELFFGEGSRLTVL.

Remarks on this clonotype: The DNA is left out, because the CDR3 cannot be placed on it with certainty; the CDR3 is given as TCRdb lists it. The chain uses TRBV6-2 or TRBV6-3 and TRBJ2-1. The CDR3 spans 12 residues, counting both ends. Germline V gene data show CDR1 as MNHEY and CDR2 as SVGEGT. The CDR3: CASSFFGNGQFF.

As for this clonotype: The junction does not match germline at one end; this may be a read error. This rearrangement joins TRBV4-1 to TRBJ2-1; D not resolved. Germline assignment: CDR1 MGHRA and CDR2 YSYEKL. The CDR3 covers 12 residues. In nucleotides, the CDR3 is TGCGCCAGCAGCCAACCTTTGGATGAGCGGTTCTTC. Amino acids: CASSQPLDERFF.

The rearrangement links TRBV12-3 or TRBV12-4 to TRBJ2-7; D might be TRBD1 (6 bases). The CDR3 has 14 amino acids. Trimming shortened V by 5 bases and J by 0 bases, and 11 bases separated the two germline ends. The CDR3 DNA follows: TGTGCCAGCAGTCCCCGGACAGACTCCTACGAGCAGTACTTC. Its translation: CASSPRTDSYEQYF.

A few counts support this clonotype. The rearrangement uses TRBV29-1 and TRBJ2-5; D gene uncertain. Per the germline V gene, CDR1 is SQVTM and CDR2 is ANQGSEA. There are 13 residues in the CDR3. V lost 7 bases and J 1 base, leaving 13 bases between the germline ends. In nucleotides, the CDR3 is TGCAGCGCCGTTCTTCCCCCCCAAGAGACCCAGTACTTC. Translating gives CSAVLPPQETQYF.